Included here is one T cell receptor (beta chain) sequence, with context. The data are from a study of control samples from healthy donors and cancer patients. Using immunoSEQ multiplex PCR, the repertoire was profiled, and TCRdb retains in-frame clones only, with some absent. Among more than 95,000 clones listed, around 89% were seen once. The ends were cut back, 1 base at V and 3 bases at J, with 13 bases in the middle. Germline V CDR1 and CDR2: SEHNR, FQNEAQ (reference sequence). The CDR3 totals 16 residues. This sequence was found in a man aged 55 to 70 with lung cancer. Material for sequencing was PBMCs. V usage is TRBV7-9 and J usage is TRBJ2-4; D ambiguous. The CDR3 nucleotides read TGTGCCAGCAGCTTAGTCGTGACTGTAGGCAAAAACATTCAGTACTTC. As protein: CASSLVVTVGKNIQYF.